These T cell receptor beta chains were read from a single sample in a study of neoadjuvant anti-PD-1 for oral cavity cancer. Assay: immunoSEQ multiplex PCR; the TCRdb copy retains only in-frame clones and omits some. Of 50,000 to 65,000 clones in the sample, 65% to 80% are singletons; the top ten hold 2.6%. The sample here was PBMCs, taken before nivolumab (anti-PD-1) treatment. The source is a person aged 35-80 years with oral cavity squamous cell carcinoma. Each CDR3 is given with its conserved first and last residue. D genes are given only for firm matches. Clone size is not always given. Where it is, it says once, few, many or a class for expanded clones.

J: TRBJ1-6
V: TRBV30
D: TRBD1
size: NA
CDR3: CAWSTRGQGNSPLHF
DNA: TGTGCCTGGAGTACACGGGGACAGGGGAATTCACCCCTCCACTTT

J: TRBJ1-5
V: TRBV18
D: NA
size: NA
CDR3: CASSPDHGNQPQHF
DNA: TGTGCCAGCTCACCAGATCATGGCAATCAGCCCCAGCATTTT

J: TRBJ2-3
V: TRBV7-8
D: NA
size: NA
CDR3: CASSLGGPGDTQYF
DNA: TGTGCCAGCAGCTTAGGGGGGCCGGGAGATACGCAGTATTTT

J: TRBJ1-3
V: TRBV18
D: NA
size: NA
CDR3: CASSPPEAGREYSGNTIYF
DNA: TGTGCCAGCTCACCACCTGAGGCCGGGAGAGAATATTCTGGAAACACCATATATTTT

J: TRBJ1-1
V: TRBV5-6
D: NA
size: NA
CDR3: CASSLTPNTEAFF
DNA: TGTGCCAGCAGCTTGACACCGAACACTGAAGCTTTCTTT

J: TRBJ1-6
V: TRBV10-3
D: NA
size: NA
CDR3: CAITPGQSSYNSPLHF
DNA: TGTGCCATCACCCCGGGGCAAAGCTCCTATAATTCACCCCTCCACTTT

J: TRBJ1-2
V: TRBV9
D: NA
size: NA
CDR3: CASSPRVGNGYTF
DNA: TGTGCCAGCAGCCCCAGGGTAGGGAATGGCTACACCTTC

J: TRBJ1-1
V: TRBV6-1
D: NA
size: NA
CDR3: CASSRQEAFF
DNA: TGTGCCAGCAGTCGGCAGGAAGCTTTCTTT

J: TRBJ1-2
V: TRBV10-2
D: NA
size: NA
CDR3: CASSEVNGYGYTF
DNA: TGCGCCAGCAGTGAAGTAAACGGGTATGGCTACACCTTC

J: TRBJ2-5
V: TRBV2
D: NA
size: NA
CDR3: CASSGSRETQYF
DNA: TGTGCCAGCAGTGGGTCGAGAGAGACCCAGTACTTC

J: TRBJ2-7
V: TRBV25-1
D: NA
size: NA
CDR3: CATTLGAEQYF
DNA: TGTGCCACCACTCTCGGTGCGGAGCAGTACTTC

J: TRBJ1-4
V: TRBV6-5
D: TRBD1
size: once
CDR3: CASGAGGFEKLFF
DNA: TGTGCCAGCGGGGCAGGGGGTTTTGAAAAACTGTTTTTT

J: TRBJ2-4
V: TRBV6-1
D: NA
size: NA
CDR3: CATKGGLNIQYF
DNA: TGTGCCACCAAGGGGGGCTTGAACATTCAGTACTTC

J: TRBJ1-5
V: TRBV28
D: TRBD1
size: NA
CDR3: CASRRLGTGGWSQPQHF
DNA: TGTGCCAGCAGAAGACTCGGGACAGGGGGCTGGAGTCAGCCCCAGCATTTT

J: TRBJ1-6
V: TRBV28
D: NA
size: NA
CDR3: CASSFRGGTLHF
DNA: TGTGCCAGCAGTTTTCGAGGGGGGACCCTCCACTTT

J: TRBJ2-7
V: TRBV18
D: TRBD2
size: NA
CDR3: CASSGTRGGYSYEQYF
DNA: TGTGCCAGCTCGGGGACTAGGGGCGGATACTCCTACGAGCAGTACTTC

J: TRBJ1-2
V: TRBV23-1
D: TRBD1
size: NA
CDR3: CASSQPIDRVGYGYTF
DNA: TGCGCCAGCAGTCAACCGATTGACAGGGTTGGCTATGGCTACACCTTC

J: TRBJ2-1
V: TRBV11-2
D: TRBD2
size: NA
CDR3: CASSLSGGDQGWAYNEQFF
DNA: TGTGCCAGCAGCTTATCTGGGGGGGATCAGGGCTGGGCGTACAATGAGCAGTTCTTC

J: TRBJ2-7
V: TRBV7-9
D: NA
size: few
CDR3: CASSPSGNEQYF
DNA: TGTGCCAGCAGCCCCTCAGGGAACGAGCAGTACTTC

J: TRBJ2-3
V: TRBV27
D: NA
size: NA
CDR3: CASSLSNGPTDTQYF
DNA: TGTGCCAGCAGTTTATCGAATGGTCCCACAGATACGCAGTATTTT

J: TRBJ1-2
V: TRBV20-1
D: TRBD1
size: NA
CDR3: CSARDRGQDF
DNA: TGCAGTGCTAGAGATCGTGGACAGGATTTC

J: TRBJ2-7
V: TRBV11-1
D: NA
size: NA
CDR3: CASSLAGGQYEQYF
DNA: TGTGCCAGCAGCTTGGCGGGTGGACAGTACGAGCAGTACTTC

J: TRBJ1-2
V: TRBV2
D: TRBD1
size: NA
CDR3: CASIRGTAGGYGYTF
DNA: TGTGCCAGCATAAGAGGGACAGCGGGTGGCTATGGCTACACCTTC

J: TRBJ1-2
V: TRBV7-2
D: NA
size: NA
CDR3: CASSTQGQQGYTF
DNA: TGTGCCAGCAGTACTCAGGGACAACAAGGCTACACCTTC

J: TRBJ1-4
V: TRBV20-1
D: NA
size: NA
CDR3: CSASADEKLFF
DNA: TGCAGTGCCAGTGCGGATGAAAAACTGTTTTTT

J: TRBJ2-2
V: TRBV7-9
D: NA
size: NA
CDR3: CASSPGSGELFF
DNA: TGTGCCAGCAGCCCGGGATCCGGGGAGCTGTTTTTT

J: TRBJ1-5
V: TRBV15
D: NA
size: once
CDR3: CATSRDKGNSNQPQHF
DNA: TGTGCCACCAGCAGAGACAAGGGTAATAGCAATCAGCCCCAGCATTTT

J: TRBJ1-1
V: TRBV5-1
D: NA
size: NA
CDR3: CASSLEGNTEAFF
DNA: TGCGCCAGCAGCTTGGAGGGGAACACTGAAGCTTTCTTT

J: TRBJ1-1
V: TRBV5-1
D: TRBD1
size: NA
CDR3: CASEQGAGTEAFF
DNA: TGCGCCAGTGAACAGGGGGCAGGGACTGAAGCTTTCTTT

J: TRBJ1-1
V: TRBV28
D: TRBD1
size: NA
CDR3: CASRAGGTEAFF
DNA: TGTGCCAGCAGAGCAGGGGGCACTGAAGCTTTCTTT

J: TRBJ2-1
V: TRBV5-1
D: TRBD2
size: NA
CDR3: CASSLDLAGVLFF
DNA: TGCGCCAGCAGCTTGGATCTAGCGGGAGTTCTGTTCTTC

J: TRBJ2-3
V: TRBV9
D: TRBD2
size: NA
CDR3: CASSARTSGTQYF
DNA: TGTGCCAGCAGCGCTCGGACTAGCGGGACGCAGTATTTT

J: TRBJ2-5
V: TRBV2
D: NA
size: NA
CDR3: CASSGDPRETQYF
DNA: TGTGCCAGCAGTGGGGACCCTCGGGAGACCCAGTACTTC

J: TRBJ2-2
V: TRBV5-4
D: TRBD1
size: few
CDR3: CASSSWDRDYTGELFF
DNA: TGTGCCAGCAGCTCTTGGGACAGGGATTACACCGGGGAGCTGTTTTTT

J: TRBJ1-2
V: TRBV5-6
D: NA
size: NA
CDR3: CASREVGRGAPNYGYTF
DNA: TGTGCCAGCAGAGAGGTGGGCAGAGGAGCCCCTAACTATGGCTACACCTTC

J: TRBJ1-1
V: TRBV5-1
D: NA
size: NA
CDR3: CASSLGQENTEAFF
DNA: TGCGCCAGCAGCTTGGGACAGGAGAACACTGAAGCTTTCTTT

J: TRBJ1-5
V: TRBV25-1
D: TRBD1
size: NA
CDR3: CASRSQGGNQPQHF
DNA: TGTGCCAGCAGATCCCAGGGGGGCAATCAGCCCCAGCATTTT